This T cell receptor beta chain emerged from a study of control samples from healthy donors and cancer patients. The protocol was immunoSEQ multiplex PCR, while the TCRdb copy is restricted to in-frame clones and leaves out a portion. The sample gives roughly 150,000 clones, 85% to 90% of which show up once; approximately 1.6% is in the top ten. Germline-derived CDR1 and CDR2 are GTSNPN and SVGIG (reference sequence). This CDR3 has 13 residues. Sequencing was done on a sample of blood. The rearrangement uses TRBV30 and TRBJ2-7; the match to TRBD1 covers 8 bases. The source is a man aged 18 to 30 in good health. The CDR3 DNA sequence: TGTGCGCTAGCCGGGACAGGTCCCTACGAGCAGTACTTC. Translated: CALAGTGPYEQYF. The whole variable domain, filled in from reference TRBV30 and TRBJ2-7, reads SQTIHQWPATLVQPVGSPLSLECTVEGTSNPNLYWYRQAAGRGLQLLFYSVGIGQISSEVPQNLSASRPQDRQFILSSKKLLLSDSGFYLCALAGTGPYEQYFGPGTRLTVT.